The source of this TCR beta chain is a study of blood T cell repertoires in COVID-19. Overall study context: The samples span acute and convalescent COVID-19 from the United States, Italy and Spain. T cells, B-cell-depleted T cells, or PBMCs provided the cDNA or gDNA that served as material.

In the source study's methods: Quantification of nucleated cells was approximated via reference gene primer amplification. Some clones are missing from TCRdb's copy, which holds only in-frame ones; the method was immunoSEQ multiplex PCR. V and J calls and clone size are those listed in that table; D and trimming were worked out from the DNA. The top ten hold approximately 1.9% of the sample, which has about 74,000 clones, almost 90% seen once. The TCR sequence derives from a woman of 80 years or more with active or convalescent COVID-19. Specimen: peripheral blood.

CDR3 sequence: CASSSRTGADIQYF. CDR3 bases: TGTGCCAGCAGCTCCCGGACAGGGGCGGACATTCAGTACTTC. The rearrangement joins TRBV11-1 to TRBJ2-4, with 9 nucleotides matching TRBD1. The V gene end was trimmed by 4 bases and the J gene end by 8 bases; junction bases not matched to a gene: 6. CDR1 is SGHAT, CDR2 FQDESV, per germline (reference sequence). The CDR3 is made up of 14 amino acids.